Presented here are 3 T cell receptor beta chains from one specimen sequenced in a study of cytomegalovirus exposure and HLA in healthy donors (dated by TCRdb to the late 2010s). Libraries were prepared through the immunoSEQ multiplex PCR assay. A mixture of 60 forward primers for TCR Vbeta segments and 13 reverse primers for TCR Jbeta segments was used in the multiplex PCR. This is the immuneACCESS table as TCRdb keeps it, with only in-frame sequences that have V and J called. A part of the clones is gone; compared with another copy, unresolved V genes explain less than half, and the rest is unexplained. Present in this sample are some 190,000 clones, 79% of which were seen just once. The ten largest clonotypes hold about 1.5% of the sample. Material for sequencing was PBMCs. The receptor set was obtained from a woman under 30 in good health and CMV-seronegative.

The genes are TRBV5-1 and TRBJ2-1; TRBD2 aligns across 9 bases. CDR1 is SGHRS and CDR2 is YFSETQ in the germline V gene. CDR3 length: 16 amino acids. V shed 4 bases, J shed 8 bases, and the junction held 13 bases outside the gene matches. The CDR3 loop is CASSLRVRGGLDEQFF. As DNA, the CDR3 is TGCGCCAGCAGCCTGAGGGTGCGGGGGGGCCTGGATGAGCAGTTCTTC. Combining the CDR3 with reference TRBV5-1 and TRBJ2-1 gives the whole variable domain KAGVTQTPRYLIKTRGQQVTLSCSPISGHRSVSWYQQTPGQGLQFLFEYFSETQRNKGNFPGRFSGRQFSNSRSEMNVSTLELGDSALYLCASSLRVRGGLDEQFFGPGTRLTVL.

This rearrangement joins TRBV7-9 to TRBJ2-7; D is ambiguous. Per the germline V gene, CDR1 is SEHNR and CDR2 is FQNEAQ (reference sequence). V lost 1 base, J lost 2 bases, and 6 bases lay in between. The CDR3 contains 13 residues. In DNA form, the CDR3 reads TGTGCCAGCAGCTTAGGTAGTACCTACGAGCAGTACTTC. Its translation: CASSLGSTYEQYF.

The gene calls are TRBV30 and TRBJ1-2; 7 bases are a match to TRBD1. CDR1 GTSNPN and CDR2 SVGIG come from the germline V gene (reference sequence). V dropped 2 bases and J dropped 5; count of bases not matched to a gene: 2. The length of the CDR3 is 12 residues. DNA for the CDR3: TGTGCCTGGAGTCAGGGGGAGTATGGCTACACCTTC. Its translation is CAWSQGEYGYTF.